A single T cell receptor (beta chain) is shown here with its context. The antigen remains undetermined. Study-wide results and limits: The larger cohort examined one V-J beta rearrangement, not whole repertoires.

The CDR3 extends over 16 amino acids. The V gene end was trimmed by 6 bases and the J gene end by 1 base; junction bases not matched to a gene: 7. Germline V CDR1 and CDR2: MNHEY, SVGAGI. TCRdb analysed the 5' RACE reads with MiXCR anew, one entry per CDR3 protein. The top ten clones hold 3.7% of a sample with tens of thousands of distinct CDR3 sequences, over 25% of them seen once. The sequenced material came from memory CD4+ T cells sorted from a lymph node. Subset indicated: memory CD4+ T cells, CD4+CD45RO+CD25-. This chain connects TRBV6-5 to TRBJ1-2, with 11 bases matching TRBD1. The TCR originated in a female donor with breast cancer. CDR3 bases: TGTGCCAGCAGCCGGACAGGGGGCCCCCTTAACTATGGCTACACCTTC. Protein: CASSRTGGPLNYGYTF.